This T cell receptor beta chain was captured in a study of cytomegalovirus exposure and HLA in healthy donors. This clone was seen a handful of times. The antigen remains unidentified. With V trimmed by 0 bases and J by 0 bases, 4 bases remained unmatched. Germline-derived CDR1 and CDR2 are SGHTS and YDEGEE. The CDR3 sequence is 16 residues long. Study-wide points: Donor immune exposure was known only as CMV serostatus.

PCR involved 60 Vbeta and 13 Jbeta primers. Profiling relied on immunoSEQ multiplex PCR, and the TCRdb table lists in-frame clones only, not all of them. The sample lists about 160,000 clones, around 60% occurring once. This TCR came from a woman aged 60-75 years in good health and CMV-seropositive. The specimen was PBMCs. The chain combines TRBV5-8 with TRBJ2-5; 8 positions agree with TRBD1. The CDR3 DNA is TGTGCCAGCAGCTTGGGGGTACAGGGGGACCAAGAGACCCAGTACTTC. This encodes CASSLGVQGDQETQYF.